The source of this T cell receptor beta chain is a study of T-cell reconstitution after alpha-beta-depleted transplantation in children. Findings and limits, study-wide: Alpha-beta T cells about two months after transplant reportedly derived from several hundred expanded graft clones.

Ten or more counts support this clonotype. Its antigen is still unknown. Using unique molecular identifiers, the investigators prepared the TCRbeta library. From the PCR reads, TCRdb called clonotypes with MiXCR, one entry per CDR3 protein. The profile covers about 260,000 distinct CDR3 sequences, with roughly 8.2% appearing a single time and 6.3% taken by the ten largest. This receptor was identified in a male patient between 5 and 17 years old who had a stem cell transplant for acute lymphoblastic leukemia, so the T cells may come from the graft donor. Sequencing was performed on PBMCs, mostly from graft donor cells, taken 180 days after TCRalphabeta/CD19-depleted stem cell transplant.

The CDR3 DNA reads TGTGCCAGCAGTTTCCTCCCGGACATCTCCCTCCCATACGAGCAGTACTTC. Translation: CASSFLPDISLPYEQYF. The V call is TRBV28, the J call TRBJ2-7, with D possibly TRBD1 on 5 matching bases. V was clipped by 3 bases and J by 4 bases, with 22 bases between them. The CDR3 is made up of 17 amino acids. Germline V gene data show CDR1 as MDHEN and CDR2 as SYDVKM.